This entry lists 26 T cell receptor beta chains sequenced from one sample in a study of shared clonotypes between healthy human individuals. Data came from immunoSEQ multiplex PCR; TCRdb stores just in-frame clones and leaves some out. The sample holds more than 550,000 clones, 90% seen once. Sequenced: memory CD8+ T cells from PBMCs. As to subset: CD45RO+ cells pooled with CCR7-negative TemRA cells. The source of these receptors is a man between 18 and 35 years old in good health. Some clones in this sample may be carry-over from other donors' samples.

The V and J genes are TRBV7-9 and TRBJ2-1; D unresolved. Per the germline V gene, CDR1 is SEHNR and CDR2 is FQNEAQ (reference sequence). Trimming shortened V by 5 bases and J by 6 bases, and 14 bases separated the two germline ends. The CDR3 loop spans 14 amino acids. The CDR3 coding sequence is TGTGCCAGCAGCGACATATATGTGGGCAATGAGCAGTTCTTC. Translated, it gives CASSDIYVGNEQFF.

The chain couples TRBV19 to TRBJ2-7; TRBD2 is a possible D gene (6 bases). Trimming removed 4 bases at V and 3 bases at J, with 13 bases between. The CDR3 runs to 14 residues. Germline-derived CDR1 and CDR2 are LNHDA and SQIVND (reference sequence). The CDR3 sequence: CASSTRETNYEQYF. Written as DNA, the CDR3 is TGTGCCAGTAGTACCCGGGAGACAAACTACGAGCAGTACTTC.

The CDR3 bases are TGTGCCAGCAGTGTCCGGGAGGCCTTTTACGAGCAGTACTTC. Translated, it gives CASSVREAFYEQYF. The J gene is TRBJ2-5, the V gene TRBV6-1, with 7 bases lining up with TRBD2. The J call may be mistaken, given a closer DNA end match to TRBJ2-7. Germline CDR1 MNHNS, CDR2 SASEGT. The CDR3 spans 14 residues.

This clone showed up just a few times. A clone one base away is much larger, so this may be a read error. Other DNA sequences in this specimen translate into the identical CDR3. The chain couples TRBV5-6 to TRBJ2-7; D gene ambiguous. Trimming removed 0 bases from V and 4 bases from J, with 2 bases in between. Germline values: CDR1 SGHDT, CDR2 YYEEEE. The CDR3 runs 11 residues. CDR3 nucleotides: TGTGCCAGCAGCTTGGGATACGAGCAGTACTTC. This gives the protein CASSLGYEQYF.

With regard to this clone: The same CDR3 also results from other DNA sequences found in this sample. This chain uses TRBV9 with TRBJ2-1; D is uncertain. Trimming left V 0 bases short and J 0 bases short, with 7 bases between. CDR1 SGDLS and CDR2 YYNGEE come from the germline V gene. The CDR3 runs to 15 residues. For the CDR3, the DNA is TGTGCCAGCAGCGTAGCTCGCAGCTCCTACAATGAGCAGTTCTTC. This sequence encodes CASSVARSSYNEQFF.

The rearrangement uses TRBV28 and TRBJ2-1; a possible D gene is TRBD2 (5 bases). V dropped 6 bases and J dropped 4 bases, with 13 bases sitting between them. Germline values: CDR1 MDHEN, CDR2 SYDVKM. This CDR3 has 14 residues. The CDR3 protein is CASSSPPGYNEQFF. The CDR3 DNA sequence: TGTGCCAGCAGCTCACCACCGGGGTACAATGAGCAGTTCTTC.

V and J are TRBV27 and TRBJ2-7; 10 bases align to TRBD1. The CDR3 runs to 14 residues. Trimming removed 9 bases from V and 2 bases from J; junction bases left unmatched: 7. CDR1 MNHEY and CDR2 SMNVEV come from the germline V gene (reference sequence). Here the CDR3 DNA reads TGTGCCAGTTACAAGACAGGGGGCCCCTACGAGCAGTACTTC. Its translation: CASYKTGGPYEQYF.

The V and J genes are TRBV29-1 and TRBJ2-6; 9 nucleotides match TRBD1. With 4 bases clipped from V and 0 bases from J, the junction kept 7 bases outside the gene matches. CDR1 and CDR2 from the germline V gene are SQVTM and ANQGSEA. The CDR3 extends over 17 amino acids. CDR3 amino acids: CSVGLRDRDSGANVLTF. CDR3 nucleotides: TGCAGCGTTGGTCTGCGGGACAGGGACTCTGGGGCCAACGTCCTGACTTTC. The full variable domain, with the rest looked up from reference TRBV29-1 and TRBJ2-6, is SAVISQKPSRDICQRGTSLTIQCQVDSQVTMMFWYRQQPGQSLTLIATANQGSEATYESGFVIDKFPISRPNLTFSTLTVSNMSPEDSSIYLCSVGLRDRDSGANVLTFGAGSRLTVL.

The chain has TRBV7-9 and TRBJ2-7; the D is unclear. Looked up from germline, CDR1 is SEHNR and CDR2 is FQNEAQ (reference sequence). The CDR3 loop spans 17 amino acids. V was pared by 4 bases and J by 5 bases, with 24 bases between. CDR3 region: CASSSHTRDAGIHEQYF. The CDR3 DNA reads TGTGCCAGCAGCTCTCATACCCGTGACGCCGGTATCCACGAGCAGTACTTC.

About this clone: The same CDR3 arises from other DNA sequences in this sample as well. The V and J genes are TRBV27 and TRBJ2-3; no reliable D call. Trimming stripped 2 bases from V and 3 bases from J, with 6 bases between. The germline V gene encodes CDR1 MNHEY and CDR2 SMNVEV (reference sequence). The CDR3 extends over 13 amino acids. CDR3 nucleotides: TGTGCCAGCAGTTTAGTGTCGACAGATACGCAGTATTTT. This translates into CASSLVSTDTQYF.

The J gene is TRBJ2-7, the V gene TRBV19; maybe TRBD1 (6 bases). Germline V gene data show CDR1 as LNHDA and CDR2 as SQIVND (reference sequence). V was pared by 5 bases and J by 0 bases, with 14 bases between. This CDR3 comprises 15 residues. The CDR3 nucleotides read TGTGCCAGTAGTGTCTCTAGGGGGAGCTCCTACGAGCAGTACTTC. Its translation is CASSVSRGSSYEQYF.

V is TRBV6-5 and J is TRBJ2-7; tentative D call: TRBD1 (5 bases). This CDR3 comprises 14 residues. Germline CDR1 is MNHEY and CDR2 is SVGAGI. Trimming left V 7 bases short and J 2 bases short, with 15 bases between. CDR3 loop: CASTPGHLTYEQYF. CDR3 bases: TGTGCCAGCACTCCCGGACACTTAACCTACGAGCAGTACTTC.

This chain links TRBV5-5 with TRBJ1-2; 7 positions match TRBD1. Trimming removed 0 bases from V and 5 bases from J; junction bases left unmatched: 10. Germline lookup yields CDR1 SGHKS and CDR2 YYEKEE (reference sequence). The CDR3 covers 16 residues. The CDR3 region is CASSLGTGSLLYGYTF. CDR3 sequence (DNA): TGTGCCAGCAGCTTGGGGACAGGTTCGCTCCTATATGGCTACACCTTC.

This clone was seen a handful of times. This sequence joins TRBV10-3 and TRBJ1-5, with 9 bases that match TRBD1. The germline gives CDR1 ENHRY, CDR2 SYGVKD. The CDR3 consists of 16 residues. Trimming at V came to 3 bases and at J to 6 bases, leaving 9 bases not matched to a gene. The CDR3, as DNA: TGTGCCATCAGTGACATGACAGGGGGGATAGGTCAGCCCCAGCATTTT. Translated, it gives CAISDMTGGIGQPQHF.

This clone has only a few counts. The chain links TRBV27 to TRBJ1-5, with TRBD1 as a possible D gene (6 bases). With 9 bases removed from V and 1 base from J, the gap between germline ends came to 10 bases. The CDR3 loop spans 13 amino acids. Germline CDR1 is MNHEY and CDR2 is SMNVEV (reference sequence). CDR3 coding DNA: TGTGCCAGTGCGGGACACAGCAATCAGCCCCAGCATTTT. This gives the protein CASAGHSNQPQHF.

This chain joins TRBV6-1 and TRBJ1-2, with 7 positions matching TRBD1. Germline CDR1 is MNHNS and CDR2 is SASEGT. The J segment lost 4 bases and the V segment lost 7 bases, leaving 6 bases of the junction unmatched. The CDR3 sequence is 13 residues long. CDR3 residues: CASNRGPFYGYTF. The CDR3 nucleotides are TGTGCCAGCAACAGGGGACCCTTCTATGGCTACACCTTC.

The CDR3 spells CASKEAVGSTDTQYF. The CDR3 region has the DNA TGTGCCAGCAAGGAGGCGGTCGGGAGCACAGATACGCAGTATTTT. The chain recombines TRBV28 with TRBJ2-3; D possibly corresponds to TRBD2 (5 bases). V was clipped by 7 bases and J by 0 bases, with 14 bases between them. CDR1 is MDHEN and CDR2 is SYDVKM in the germline V gene. The CDR3 is 15 residues long.

The DNA of the CDR3 is TGTGCCAGCAGCTTAGATTATACGGGTAGCAATCAGCCCCAGCATTTT. It codes for CASSLDYTGSNQPQHF. This sequence joins TRBV11-2 and TRBJ1-5; D is unclear. The CDR3 spans 16 residues. Germline loops: CDR1 SGHAT, CDR2 FQNNGV. The V and J ends lost 0 bases and 0 bases respectively, with 9 bases between them.

The rearrangement uses TRBV7-3 and TRBJ2-3, with 7 nucleotides matching TRBD2. CDR3 length equals 15 residues. Germline-derived CDR1 and CDR2 are SGHTA and FQGTGA. Trimming at V came to 1 base and at J to 4 bases, leaving 5 bases not matched to a gene. The CDR3 spells CASSLSGSRADTQYF. CDR3 sequence (DNA): TGTGCCAGCAGCTTAAGCGGGAGTCGGGCAGATACGCAGTATTTT.

The chain carries TRBV4-2 and TRBJ2-1; the D gene is possibly TRBD1 (6 bases). The CDR3 covers 17 residues. Trimming removed 1 base at V and 2 bases at J, with 15 bases between. Looked up from germline, CDR1 is LGHNA and CDR2 is YNFKEQ. The CDR3 DNA reads as TGTGCCAGCAGCCAAGTATTTTCAGGACAGACCTACAATGAGCAGTTCTTC. Translated: CASSQVFSGQTYNEQFF.

The chain links TRBV15 to TRBJ1-1; 8 nucleotides line up with TRBD1. V was clipped by 1 base and J by 4 bases; unmatched bases: 8. This CDR3 spans 16 amino acids. Germline-derived CDR1 and CDR2 are LNHNV and YYDKDF (reference sequence). CDR3 DNA: TGTGCCACCAGCAGAGGTCAGGGGGCTTTGGGCACTGAAGCTTTCTTT. Its translation: CATSRGQGALGTEAFF.

The rearrangement joins TRBV18 to TRBJ2-3; the D is unclear. With 6 bases removed from V and 3 bases from J, the gap between germline ends came to 10 bases. This CDR3 is 13 amino acids long. Germline V gives CDR1 KGHSH, CDR2 LQKENI. DNA for the CDR3: TGTGCCAGCTCCAGGACCCGGACAGATACGCAGTATTTT. It codes for CASSRTRTDTQYF.

This clone was counted at least ten times. The J gene is TRBJ2-5, the V gene TRBV4-1; perhaps TRBD2 as D (5 bases). With 0 bases removed from V and 5 bases from J, the gap between germline ends came to 13 bases. Germline CDR1 and CDR2: MGHRA and YSYEKL. This CDR3 spans 15 amino acids. For the CDR3, the DNA is TGCGCCAGCAGCCAAGAATCGTCCCCGGGGGAGACCCAGTACTTC. Residues: CASSQESSPGETQYF.

Only one count was recorded for this clone. The chain links TRBV11-2 to TRBJ2-2, with no clear D. V was pared by 1 base and J by 1 base, with 19 bases between. Germline V gene data show CDR1 as SGHAT and CDR2 as FQNNGV. The CDR3 consists of 19 residues. CDR3 sequence: CASSLVDFGRILNTGELFF. In DNA, the CDR3 is TGTGCCAGCAGCTTAGTCGATTTTGGTAGGATATTGAACACCGGGGAGCTGTTTTTT.

This chain connects TRBV11-1 to TRBJ2-7; 9 bases map to TRBD1. The CDR3 is 15 amino acids. Trimming removed 6 bases from V and 5 bases from J; junction bases left unmatched: 11. CDR1 is SGHAT and CDR2 is FQDESV in the germline V gene (reference sequence). CDR3 sequence reads: CASRAGTGFIDEQYF. DNA of the CDR3: TGTGCCAGCAGAGCCGGGACAGGGTTTATTGACGAGCAGTACTTC.

The V call is TRBV29-1, the J call TRBJ1-2, with TRBD1 matching 8 bases. The CDR3 loop spans 17 amino acids. In germline, CDR1 is SQVTM, CDR2 ANQGSEA. Trimming removed 5 bases from V and 0 bases from J; junction bases left unmatched: 14. The CDR3 region has the DNA TGCAGCGTTTGGGGCCAGGGGGCAAACAAAGCTAACTATGGCTACACCTTC. It translates to CSVWGQGANKANYGYTF.